The 17 T cell receptor beta chains presented below share a single source sample, sequenced in a study of cytomegalovirus exposure and HLA in healthy donors. PCR primers comprised 60 Vbeta and 13 Jbeta primers. Only in-frame clones appear in the TCRdb table, and some are missing; sequencing was by immunoSEQ multiplex PCR. The sample shows 120,000 or so clones, approximately 71% of them seen only once. What was sequenced was PBMCs. The origin of the receptors is a woman aged 50 to 65 in good health and CMV-seronegative.

The CDR3 coding sequence is TGTGCCACCCTGGGACTAGGAGAGACCCAGTACTTC. Amino acid sequence: CATLGLGETQYF. The chain employs TRBV27 and TRBJ2-5, with TRBD2 identical over 8 bases. The CDR3 has 12 amino acids. Germline V gene data show CDR1 as MNHEY and CDR2 as SMNVEV (reference sequence). V shed 10 bases and J 4 bases; nucleotides not matched to a gene: 5.

The chain links TRBV2 to TRBJ2-3; TRBD2 agrees at 9 bases. The CDR3 has 13 amino acids. V lost 7 bases to trimming and J lost 5 bases; unmatched junction nucleotides: 4. Germline assignment: CDR1 SNHLY and CDR2 FYNNEI. DNA of the CDR3: TGTGCCAGCAAGCGGGAGGCCCAAGATACGCAGTATTTT. Translation: CASKREAQDTQYF.

J is TRBJ1-5 and V is TRBV28; D not resolved. Germline CDR1 reads MDHEN; CDR2 reads SYDVKM. Trimming cost V 1 base and J 5 bases, with 15 bases left between them. The CDR3 has 16 amino acids. The CDR3 loop reads CASSLFVVQRYQPQHF. The CDR3 region has the DNA TGTGCCAGCAGTTTATTCGTCGTCCAGCGTTATCAGCCCCAGCATTTT.

The chain employs TRBV19 and TRBJ2-3; TRBD1 agrees at 8 bases. J lost 0 bases, V lost 9 bases, and 5 bases had no gene match. The CDR3 length is 14 residues. In germline, CDR1 is LNHDA, CDR2 SQIVND (reference sequence). DNA of the CDR3: TGTGCCAGCAGGGACAGGAGGAGCACAGATACGCAGTATTTT. It specifies CASRDRRSTDTQYF.

In this sample, this clone turned up a few times. The chain carries TRBV2 and TRBJ2-5; 7 nucleotides line up with TRBD2. J gave up 5 bases and V 7 bases, and 7 bases lay outside the gene matches. The CDR3 loop spans 13 amino acids. Germline values: CDR1 SNHLY, CDR2 FYNNEI. The CDR3 is CASMGGGWETQYF. The CDR3 region has the DNA TGTGCCAGCATGGGGGGGGGTTGGGAGACCCAGTACTTC.

The chain couples TRBV9 to TRBJ2-7; 7 positions match TRBD1. The ends lost 4 bases at V and 6 bases at J; junction bases unmatched: 7. This CDR3 is 13 amino acids long. Germline V lookup: CDR1 SGDLS, CDR2 YYNGEE. CDR3 sequence: CASSTLQGVEQYF. The DNA for the CDR3 is TGTGCCAGCAGCACACTGCAGGGGGTCGAGCAGTACTTC.

This clone was seen a handful of times. The chain is built from TRBV5-1 and TRBJ2-3, with 10 nucleotides matching TRBD2. Germline CDR1 and CDR2: SGHRS and YFSETQ. This CDR3 is built from 15 residues. The V and J ends lost 4 bases and 2 bases, in that order; junction bases with no gene match: 4. The CDR3 protein is CASSVLAGPTDTQYF. In DNA, the CDR3 is TGCGCCAGCAGCGTACTAGCGGGACCCACAGATACGCAGTATTTT.

The rearrangement joins TRBV15 to TRBJ2-1; 7 bases agree with TRBD1. Per germline, CDR1 LNHNV and CDR2 YYDKDF (reference sequence). V dropped 8 bases and J dropped 6; count of bases not matched to a gene: 10. The CDR3 spans 14 residues. CDR3 protein: CATLRQGVSNEQFF. As DNA, the CDR3 is TGTGCCACCTTACGACAGGGAGTAAGCAATGAGCAGTTCTTC.

The CDR3: CASSVAGDNEPYEQYF. The CDR3 DNA follows: TGTGCCAGCAGCGTAGCTGGGGACAATGAACCCTACGAGCAGTACTTC. The J gene is TRBJ2-5, the V gene TRBV9; tentatively, D is TRBD1 (6 bases). The DNA end favors TRBJ2-7, so the J call may be wrong. Germline CDR1 SGDLS, CDR2 YYNGEE. The CDR3 covers 16 residues.

The chain has TRBV5-6 and TRBJ1-2, with 7 bases that match TRBD1. In germline, CDR1 is SGHDT, CDR2 YYEEEE. Losses at the gene ends were 0 bases for V and 8 bases for J; bases not matched to a gene: 4. The CDR3 is 13 residues long. The CDR3 is CASSLGQGSGYTF. Written as DNA, the CDR3 is TGTGCCAGCAGCTTGGGACAGGGTAGCGGCTACACCTTC.

The rearrangement uses TRBV7-2 and TRBJ2-1; tentative D call: TRBD2 (6 bases). The ends were cut back, 1 base at V and 10 bases at J, with 14 bases in the middle. Per germline, CDR1 SGHTA and CDR2 FQGNSA. The CDR3 spans 14 residues. For the CDR3, the DNA is TGTGCCAGCAGCTTAGAGGGCGGGACGGGAGAGCAGTTCTTC. It encodes CASSLEGGTGEQFF. The full variable domain, in which reference TRBV7-2 and TRBJ2-1 provide the parts outside the CDR3, is GAGVSQSPSNKVTEKGKDVELRCDPISGHTALYWYRQSLGQGLEFLIYFQGNSAPDKSGLPSDRFSAERTGGSVSTLTIQRTQQEDSAVYLCASSLEGGTGEQFFGPGTRLTVL.

This clone has a handful of counts. The rearrangement joins TRBV6-6 to TRBJ1-5; D might be TRBD1 (6 bases). With 4 bases removed from V and 1 base from J, the gap between germline ends came to 8 bases. Germline V gene sequence: CDR1 MNHNY, CDR2 SVGAGI (reference sequence). The CDR3 is 14 amino acids. The chain's CDR3 is CASSSQGSNQPQHF. The CDR3 nucleotides are TGTGCCAGCAGTTCGCAGGGGAGCAATCAGCCCCAGCATTTT.

The CDR3 loop reads CASSPPGTGSLEQYF. The CDR3 DNA reads as TGTGCCAGCAGCCCCCCCGGGACAGGGTCGCTCGAGCAGTACTTC. The chain combines TRBV5-6 with TRBJ2-7, with TRBD1 identical over 9 bases. V was clipped by 4 bases and J by 6 bases; unmatched bases: 11. CDR1 SGHDT and CDR2 YYEEEE come from the germline V gene. The CDR3 has 15 residues.

This clone was detected a few times. This chain links TRBV28 with TRBJ2-3, with 9 nucleotides matching TRBD1. The CDR3 has 15 amino acids. V trimming: 7 bases; J trimming: 5 bases; junction bases outside the gene matches: 10. The germline V gene has CDR1 MDHEN and CDR2 SYDVKM. The chain's CDR3 is CASTAGTGFRDTQYF. The CDR3, as DNA: TGTGCCAGCACGGCCGGGACAGGGTTCAGAGATACGCAGTATTTT.

The rearrangement joins TRBV5-6 to TRBJ2-7; 9 bases map to TRBD1. CDR1 and CDR2 (germline): SGHDT, YYEEEE. With V trimmed by 4 bases and J by 5 bases, 7 bases remained unmatched. The CDR3 consists of 14 residues. The CDR3 loop reads CASSNGQGNNEQYF. CDR3 DNA: TGTGCCAGCAGCAATGGACAGGGGAACAACGAGCAGTACTTC.

The rearrangement joins TRBV5-6 to TRBJ2-1, with 11 positions matching TRBD1. The CDR3 spans 18 residues. Germline lookup yields CDR1 SGHDT and CDR2 YYEEEE. V was clipped by 1 base and J by 6 bases; unmatched bases: 12. The CDR3 loop is CASSLLDRGRFFPNEQFF. CDR3 in DNA: TGTGCCAGCAGCTTGTTGGACAGGGGGCGGTTTTTCCCCAATGAGCAGTTCTTC.

The chain has TRBV18 and TRBJ2-7, with TRBD2 as a possible D gene (6 bases). The CDR3 has 15 amino acids. CDR1 KGHSH and CDR2 LQKENI come from the germline V gene. The V gene lost 1 base and the J gene lost 0 bases, with 10 bases spanning the gap. This CDR3 is CASSPQERASYEQYF. CDR3 DNA sequence: TGTGCCAGCTCACCACAGGAGCGGGCCTCCTACGAGCAGTACTTC.